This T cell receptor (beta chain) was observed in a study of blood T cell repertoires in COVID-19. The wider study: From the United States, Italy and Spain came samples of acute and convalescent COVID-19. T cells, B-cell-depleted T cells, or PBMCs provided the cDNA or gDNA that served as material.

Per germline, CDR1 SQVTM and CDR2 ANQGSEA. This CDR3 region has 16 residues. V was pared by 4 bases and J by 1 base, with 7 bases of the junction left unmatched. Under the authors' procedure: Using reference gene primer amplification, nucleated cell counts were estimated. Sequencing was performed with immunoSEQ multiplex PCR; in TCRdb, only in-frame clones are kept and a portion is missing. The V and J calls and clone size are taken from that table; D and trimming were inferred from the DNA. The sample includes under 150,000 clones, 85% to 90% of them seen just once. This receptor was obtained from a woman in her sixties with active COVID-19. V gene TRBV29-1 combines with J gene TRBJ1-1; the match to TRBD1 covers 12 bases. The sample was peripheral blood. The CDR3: CSVGGDRGLENTEAFF. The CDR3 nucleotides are TGCAGCGTTGGGGGGGACAGGGGGCTTGAGAACACTGAAGCTTTCTTT.